The 29 T cell receptor beta chains in this list originate from one sample, sequenced in a study of blood T cell repertoires in COVID-19. This table comes from immunoSEQ multiplex PCR, and its TCRdb copy is limited to in-frame clones, with some not included. The sample holds tens of thousands of clones, approximately 84% seen once. Sequencing was carried out using peripheral blood. These TCRs come from a man aged 50 to 59 with active or convalescent COVID-19.

The chain uses TRBV7-6 and TRBJ2-1, with 10 bases aligning to TRBD1. Trimming removed 5 bases from V and 4 bases from J; junction bases left unmatched: 2. Germline V gene data show CDR1 as SGHVS and CDR2 as FNYEAQ. The CDR3 has 14 amino acids. CDR3 sequence (DNA): TGTGCCAGCAGCCTGGGACAGGGGTACAATGAGCAGTTCTTC. It codes for CASSLGQGYNEQFF.

The CDR3 region is CASSPPLLGGREQYF. In DNA form, the CDR3 reads TGTGCCAGCAGCCCTCCCCTTCTCGGGGGACGCGAGCAGTACTTC. This rearrangement joins TRBV28 to TRBJ2-7, with D maybe TRBD2 (6 bases). Germline V gives CDR1 MDHEN, CDR2 SYDVKM. V shed 6 bases and J shed 6 bases, with 21 bases lying between them. The CDR3 length is 15 residues.

The gene calls are TRBV4-1 and TRBJ2-3; 9 positions agree with TRBD1. The CDR3 is 15 amino acids. CDR1 and CDR2 from the germline V gene are MGHRA and YSYEKL. J lost 3 bases, V lost 4 bases, and 5 bases had no gene match. The CDR3 region has the DNA TGCGCCAGCAGCCCCCGGGACAGGGATACAGATACGCAGTATTTT. Encoded protein: CASSPRDRDTDTQYF.

CDR3 loop: CASSFRGFSSYEQYF. The DNA for the CDR3 is TGTGCCAGCAGTTTCCGCGGGTTTAGCTCCTACGAGCAGTACTTC. V gene TRBV27 combines with J gene TRBJ2-7, with D perhaps matching TRBD2 (5 bases). The CDR3 sequence is 15 residues long. V was shortened by 3 bases and J by 0 bases, with 12 bases between the two germline ends. The V gene's germline CDR1 is MNHEY and CDR2 SMNVEV (reference sequence).

The J gene is TRBJ1-1, the V gene TRBV19, with 7 bases matching TRBD1. Unmatched junction bases numbered 16, after V lost 3 bases and J lost 6 bases. Germline V gene data show CDR1 as LNHDA and CDR2 as SQIVND (reference sequence). The CDR3 extends over 17 amino acids. For the CDR3, the DNA is TGTGCCAGTAGTATGCCCTTTATTGCAGGGGGTCTCGCTGAAGCTTTCTTT. It translates to CASSMPFIAGGLAEAFF.

The chain combines TRBV27 with TRBJ2-2, with a tentative D call TRBD2 (6 bases). The V and J ends lost 5 bases and 3 bases respectively, with 10 bases between them. Germline CDR1 MNHEY, CDR2 SMNVEV (reference sequence). The CDR3 consists of 14 residues. As DNA, the CDR3 is TGTGCCAGCAGTCCAGGGACTTACACCGGGGAGCTGTTTTTT. It translates to CASSPGTYTGELFF.

The chain uses TRBV21-1 and TRBJ2-7; the table's D call of TRBD1 was not tested on the DNA. TRBV21-1 is given as a pseudogene. The CDR3 consists of 14 residues. The CDR3 sequence: CASSIETLYYEQYF. The CDR3 DNA follows: TGTGCCAGCAGCATCGAGACACTTTACTACGAGCAGTACTTC.

The CDR3 sequence: CASSLTGFFSQPQHF. CDR3 nucleotide sequence: TGTGCCAGCAGCCTGACAGGGTTCTTTTCACAGCCCCAGCATTTT. The V and J genes are TRBV27 and TRBJ1-5; 7 positions agree with TRBD1. V lost 6 bases, J lost 7 bases, and 12 bases stayed unmatched. The CDR3 covers 15 residues. In germline, CDR1 is MNHEY, CDR2 SMNVEV (reference sequence).

J is TRBJ2-7 and V is TRBV12-3 or TRBV12-4; the D gene is possibly TRBD1 (6 bases). Between the trimmed V and J ends, which lost 3 bases and 3 bases, there was a span of 9 bases. This CDR3 has 13 amino acids. CDR3: CASSFGQNYEQYF. DNA for the CDR3: TGTGCCAGCAGTTTTGGACAGAACTACGAGCAGTACTTC.

The rearrangement joins TRBV7-2 to TRBJ2-2; 8 nucleotides agree with TRBD2. The ends lost 5 bases at V and 7 bases at J; junction bases unmatched: 12. Germline CDR1 reads SGHTA; CDR2 reads FQGNSA. The CDR3 has 16 residues. The CDR3 DNA follows: TGTGCCAGCAGCCCTCCCGGACTAGCTGCTGGCGGGGAGCTGTTTTTT. As protein: CASSPPGLAAGGELFF. The full variable domain, in which reference TRBV7-2 and TRBJ2-2 provide the parts outside the CDR3, is GAGVSQSPSNKVTEKGKDVELRCDPISGHTALYWYRQSLGQGLEFLIYFQGNSAPDKSGLPSDRFSAERTGGSVSTLTIQRTQQEDSAVYLCASSPPGLAAGGELFFGEGSRLTVL.

The chain carries TRBV10-2 and TRBJ1-5; TRBD1 matches 7 bases. After removal of 8 bases from V and 4 bases from J, the junction contained 5 bases not matched to a gene. Germline V gene sequence: CDR1 WSHSY, CDR2 SAAADI. The CDR3 covers 13 residues. In DNA, the CDR3 is TGCGCCAGCGCCGGGACAGAGAATCAGCCCCAGCATTTT. Translation gives CASAGTENQPQHF.

The V call is TRBV3-1 (or the pseudogene TRBV3-2), the J call TRBJ2-5, with D possibly being TRBD2 (6 bases). The CDR3 has 16 residues. Deletions cut 0 bases from V and 4 bases from J, with 15 bases between. The germline V gene encodes CDR1 LGHDT and CDR2 YNNKEL (reference sequence). This CDR3 reads CASSQEEGRARETQYF. CDR3 DNA sequence: TGTGCCAGCAGCCAAGAGGAGGGCAGGGCTCGAGAGACCCAGTACTTC.

V is TRBV6-6 and J is TRBJ1-5; maybe TRBD1 (6 bases). The germline V gene encodes CDR1 MNHNY and CDR2 SVGAGI (reference sequence). Trimming took 5 bases from V and 7 from J, leaving 15 bases between them. This CDR3 is 14 amino acids long. The CDR3 loop is CASSPEQGWQPQHF. As DNA, the CDR3 is TGTGCCAGCAGTCCGGAACAGGGATGGCAGCCCCAGCATTTT.

The chain recombines TRBV10-3 with TRBJ2-1; tentative D call: TRBD2 (7 bases). The CDR3 totals 16 residues. Germline values: CDR1 ENHRY, CDR2 SYGVKD. Trimming cost V 3 bases and J 3 bases, with 15 bases left between them. The CDR3: CAISDASGGNYNEQFF. CDR3 bases: TGTGCCATCAGTGACGCCTCGGGGGGCAACTACAATGAGCAGTTCTTC.

The chain employs TRBV27 and TRBJ2-7; 8 bases fit TRBD1. This CDR3 comprises 16 residues. V gave up 8 bases and J gave up 4 bases; unmatched junction bases: 16. CDR1 and CDR2 (germline): MNHEY, SMNVEV (reference sequence). The CDR3 loop reads CASAQTSAGGLYEQYF. Here the CDR3 DNA reads TGTGCCAGCGCCCAGACGTCAGCAGGGGGCTTGTACGAGCAGTACTTC.

The chain employs TRBV3-1 (or the pseudogene TRBV3-2) and TRBJ2-7; a weak D match, TRBD2 (5 bases). Germline lookup yields CDR1 LGHDT and CDR2 YNNKEL (reference sequence). There are 11 residues in the CDR3. V was pared by 8 bases and J by 0 bases, with 5 bases between. The CDR3 reads CASRGSYEQYF. CDR3 in DNA: TGTGCCAGCCGGGGCTCCTACGAGCAGTACTTC.

The chain uses TRBV4-1 and TRBJ1-5; D may be TRBD1 (6 bases). The V end was cut by 4 bases, the J end by 1 base, with 14 bases between. CDR3 length: 16 residues. Germline loops: CDR1 MGHRA, CDR2 YSYEKL. CDR3 loop: CASSLGAGVSNQPQHF. CDR3 nucleotide sequence: TGCGCCAGCAGCCTGGGGGCAGGGGTCAGCAATCAGCCCCAGCATTTT.

DNA of the CDR3: TGTGCCAGCAGCTTAAGCAGGGGCAGCAATCAGCCCCAGCATTTT. It codes for CASSLSRGSNQPQHF. The V and J genes are TRBV7-2 and TRBJ1-5; D may be TRBD1 (6 bases). Per germline, CDR1 SGHTA and CDR2 FQGNSA. Deletions cut 2 bases from V and 1 base from J, with 9 bases between. The length of the CDR3 is 15 residues.

The V and J genes are TRBV27 and TRBJ2-7; maybe TRBD1 (6 bases). V lost 4 bases to trimming and J lost 0 bases, with 7 bases between them. There are 13 residues in the CDR3. The germline CDR1 and CDR2 sequences are MNHEY and SMNVEV (reference sequence). The CDR3: CASSSQGSYEQYF. The CDR3 bases are TGTGCCAGCAGTTCACAGGGCTCCTACGAGCAGTACTTC.

This chain joins TRBV30 and TRBJ2-5; 10 bases match TRBD2. V lost 3 bases to trimming and J lost 3 bases; unmatched junction nucleotides: 4. This CDR3 has 14 amino acids. From germline, CDR1 is GTSNPN and CDR2 SVGIG (reference sequence). The CDR3 DNA sequence: TGTGCCTGGAGCGGGCTAGCGGGGGAAGAGACCCAGTACTTC. Translated: CAWSGLAGEETQYF.

The V call is TRBV7-9, the J call TRBJ2-7; perhaps TRBD2 as D (5 bases). Germline values: CDR1 SEHNR, CDR2 FQNEAQ (reference sequence). Trimming removed 0 bases from V and 6 bases from J, with 21 bases in between. The length of the CDR3 is 17 residues. CDR3 sequence reads: CASSLAGERPPPREQYF. CDR3 coding DNA: TGTGCCAGCAGCTTAGCGGGTGAGCGGCCCCCTCCTCGCGAGCAGTACTTC.

The chain has TRBV19 and TRBJ1-3, with D possibly matching TRBD1 (6 bases). Germline loops: CDR1 LNHDA, CDR2 SQIVND (reference sequence). The V gene lost 1 base and the J gene lost 3 bases, with 13 bases spanning the gap. This CDR3 spans 16 amino acids. CDR3 sequence: CASSIGGTPIGNTIYF. The CDR3 nucleotides are TGTGCCAGTAGTATAGGGGGGACACCAATTGGAAACACCATATATTTT. The variable domain in full, completed from reference TRBV19 and TRBJ1-3, reads DGGITQSPKYLFRKEGQNVTLSCEQNLNHDAMYWYRQDPGQGLRLIYYSQIVNDFQKGDIAEGYSVSREKKESFPLTVTSAQKNPTAFYLCASSIGGTPIGNTIYFGEGSWLTVV.

The chain links TRBV9 to TRBJ1-3, with D unclear. V was clipped by 4 bases and J by 4 bases, with 15 bases between them. This CDR3 spans 15 amino acids. The germline CDR1 and CDR2 sequences are SGDLS and YYNGEE. The CDR3 coding sequence is TGTGCCAGCAGCCCAACCCAGGTTCCCGGAAACACCATATATTTT. Translated, it gives CASSPTQVPGNTIYF.

The genes are TRBV24-1 and TRBJ2-1; TRBD2 matches 11 bases. The V segment lost 0 bases and the J segment 8 bases; nucleotides outside the gene matches: 14. The CDR3 is made up of 19 amino acids. From germline, CDR1 is KGHDR and CDR2 SFDVKD. CDR3 region: CATSDLQRFIAGGLDEQFF. The CDR3 bases are TGTGCCACCAGTGATTTGCAGCGGTTCATAGCGGGGGGGTTGGATGAGCAGTTCTTC.

The chain combines TRBV18 with TRBJ2-2, with 9 nucleotides matching TRBD1. CDR1 is KGHSH, CDR2 LQKENI, per germline. Losses at the gene ends were 5 bases for V and 2 bases for J; bases not matched to a gene: 3. This CDR3 contains 15 residues. The CDR3 protein is CASSSTGGNTGELFF. The CDR3, as DNA: TGTGCCAGCTCATCCACAGGGGGCAACACCGGGGAGCTGTTTTTT.

The genes are TRBV25-1 and TRBJ2-7, with TRBD1 matching over 10 bases. Germline V gene lookup returns CDR1 MGHDK and CDR2 SYGVNS. Trimming at V came to 5 bases and at J to 6 bases, leaving 4 bases not matched to a gene. CDR3 length: 13 amino acids. The CDR3 is CASSPGQGSEQYF. Here the CDR3 DNA reads TGTGCCAGCAGTCCGGGACAGGGGAGCGAGCAGTACTTC.

The chain has TRBV6-5 and TRBJ1-1, with TRBD1 matching over 9 bases. The CDR3 is 14 amino acids. From germline, CDR1 is MNHEY and CDR2 SVGAGI. After removal of 6 bases from V and 2 bases from J, the junction contained 4 bases not matched to a gene. CDR3 sequence (DNA): TGTGCCAGCAGGGGGACAGGGCACAACACTGAAGCTTTCTTT. Encoded protein: CASRGTGHNTEAFF.

This clone has a handful of counts. This chain connects TRBV6-5 to TRBJ2-5, with 8 positions matching TRBD1. CDR1 MNHEY and CDR2 SVGAGI come from the germline V gene. V lost 8 bases and J lost 4; bases outside the gene matches: 9. The CDR3 consists of 14 residues. DNA for the CDR3: TGTGCCAGCCCGGCAGGGGGCGTAGGAGAGACCCAGTACTTC. Translated, it gives CASPAGGVGETQYF.

In this sample, this clone turned up once. The V gene is TRBV24-1, the J gene TRBJ2-5; maybe TRBD2 (5 bases). This CDR3 is 13 amino acids long. Per the germline V gene, CDR1 is KGHDR and CDR2 is SFDVKD. The V and J ends lost 5 bases and 4 bases respectively, with 10 bases between them. CDR3 loop: CATSVAGGETQYF. In DNA, the CDR3 is TGTGCCACCAGTGTTGCAGGAGGAGAGACCCAGTACTTC.